This T cell receptor beta chain came from a study of blood T cell repertoires in COVID-19. In germline, CDR1 is LNHDA, CDR2 SQIVND (reference sequence). The CDR3 consists of 14 residues. V lost 7 bases and J lost 1, with 13 bases in between. TCRdb keeps only in-frame clones here, not all; method: immunoSEQ multiplex PCR. This sample has fewer than 500,000 clones, with roughly nine tenths found just once. The specimen was PBMCs or T cells enriched from blood (not recorded which). This receptor was taken from a man aged 25 to 40 who had recovered from COVID-19. The gene calls are TRBV19 and TRBJ1-1; no firm D call. Here the CDR3 reads CASTATDWNTEAFF. The DNA of the CDR3 is TGTGCCAGTACCGCTACCGACTGGAACACTGAAGCTTTCTTT.